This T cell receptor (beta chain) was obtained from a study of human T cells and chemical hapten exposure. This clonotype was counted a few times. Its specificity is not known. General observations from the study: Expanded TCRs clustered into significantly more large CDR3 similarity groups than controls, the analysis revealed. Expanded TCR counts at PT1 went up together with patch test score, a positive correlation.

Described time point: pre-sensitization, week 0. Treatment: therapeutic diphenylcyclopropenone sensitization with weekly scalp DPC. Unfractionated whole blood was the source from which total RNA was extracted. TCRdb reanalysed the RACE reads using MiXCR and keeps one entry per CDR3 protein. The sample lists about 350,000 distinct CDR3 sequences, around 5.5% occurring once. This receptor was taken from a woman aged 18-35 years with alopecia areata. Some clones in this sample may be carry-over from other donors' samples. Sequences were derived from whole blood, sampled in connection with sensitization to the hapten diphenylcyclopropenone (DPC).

The CDR3 loop reads CSASPLQGSNYGYTF. In DNA form, the CDR3 reads TGCAGTGCTAGTCCCCTACAGGGTTCTAACTATGGCTACACCTTC. V is TRBV20-1 and J is TRBJ1-2; a weak D match, TRBD1 (6 bases). CDR1 and CDR2 (germline): DFQATT, SNEGSKA (reference sequence). Trimming shortened V by 3 bases and J by 0 bases, and 14 bases separated the two germline ends. The CDR3 is 15 amino acids.